The source of this T cell receptor (beta chain) is a study of blood T cell repertoires in COVID-19. Only in-frame clones appear in the TCRdb table, and some are missing; sequencing was by immunoSEQ multiplex PCR. The sample holds about 150,000 clones; 80% to 90% are singletons and the top ten take about 8%. CDR3 length: 14 residues. Germline lookup yields CDR1 SGDLS and CDR2 YYNGEE. The V gene lost 0 bases and the J gene lost 5 bases, with 9 bases spanning the gap. The chain carries TRBV9 and TRBJ1-5; D not resolved. Source material: peripheral blood. The source of this sequence is a woman in her fifties or sixties with COVID-19, enrolled during active disease. CDR3: CASSVGPGYQPQHF. CDR3 bases: TGTGCCAGCAGCGTAGGTCCGGGATATCAGCCCCAGCATTTT.